The 23 T cell receptor beta chains listed next were all sequenced from one sample in a study of T cell changes during pregnancy in multiple sclerosis. Data came from immunoSEQ multiplex PCR; TCRdb stores just in-frame clones and leaves some out. Of approximately 99,000 clones detected, roughly 92% appear once; the ten largest clones hold 0.99%. Sequences were derived from peripheral blood, sampled after pregnancy. These receptors were taken from a female donor with multiple sclerosis, enrolled in a pregnancy study.

The chain employs TRBV10-2 and TRBJ1-2; D may be TRBD1 (5 bases). The CDR3 has 13 amino acids. V was trimmed by 8 bases and J by 2 bases, leaving 12 bases between them. Germline V gene data show CDR1 as WSHSY and CDR2 as SAAADI. Here the CDR3 DNA reads TGCGCCAGCTCCAGGGCCGCAAACTATGGCTACACCTTC. It encodes CASSRAANYGYTF.

The chain combines TRBV4-3 with TRBJ2-7; D ambiguous. The V end was cut by 0 bases, the J end by 1 base, with 7 bases between. The CDR3 length is 14 residues. Looked up from germline, CDR1 is LGHNA and CDR2 is YSLEER. The CDR3 region has the DNA TGCGCCAGCAGCCAAGAGGCCAGATCCTACGAGCAGTACTTC. Translation gives CASSQEARSYEQYF.

The chain uses TRBV11-2 and TRBJ2-3; TRBD2 aligns across 13 bases. The CDR3 has 16 amino acids. Germline assignment: CDR1 SGHAT and CDR2 FQNNGV. The V and J ends lost 5 bases and 7 bases, in that order; junction bases with no gene match: 9. CDR3 DNA sequence: TGTGCCAGCAGCCTCAGGACTAGCGGGAGTCTAAATACGCAGTATTTT. This codes for CASSLRTSGSLNTQYF.

This chain connects TRBV5-6 to TRBJ2-6, with TRBD1 matching over 7 bases. The CDR3 contains 15 residues. Germline values: CDR1 SGHDT, CDR2 YYEEEE. The V segment lost 6 bases and the J segment 1 base; nucleotides outside the gene matches: 4. The CDR3 is CASTMGQSGANVLTF. CDR3 coding DNA: TGTGCCAGCACCATGGGACAGTCTGGGGCCAACGTCCTGACTTTC.

Here the CDR3 reads CASSGSTNTGELFF. The CDR3 bases are TGCGCCAGCAGTGGTTCAACGAACACCGGGGAGCTGTTTTTT. J is TRBJ2-2 and V is TRBV10-1; no definite D call. Trimming stripped 4 bases from V and 0 bases from J, with 6 bases between. Germline V gene data show CDR1 as WNHNN and CDR2 as SYGVQD (reference sequence). This CDR3 is 14 amino acids long.

The CDR3 sequence is CASSLGGGTYEQYF. CDR3 sequence (DNA): TGTGCCAGCAGTTTGGGAGGGGGGACCTACGAGCAGTACTTC. The rearrangement links TRBV28 to TRBJ2-7, with a weak D call TRBD2 (7 bases). The CDR3 loop spans 14 amino acids. V dropped 3 bases and J dropped 2 bases, with 11 bases sitting between them. Germline CDR1 is MDHEN and CDR2 is SYDVKM.

This clone has a single count. The chain uses TRBV7-8 and TRBJ2-3; TRBD2 aligns across 13 bases. This CDR3 has 17 residues. Germline assignment: CDR1 SGHVS and CDR2 FQNEAQ. V was pared by 5 bases and J by 3 bases, with 8 bases of the junction left unmatched. CDR3 region: CASSKTPGLAGTDTQYF. The CDR3 DNA reads TGTGCCAGCAGCAAAACTCCGGGACTAGCGGGAACAGATACGCAGTATTTT.

The chain combines TRBV5-1 with TRBJ1-4; 7 positions match TRBD1. In germline, CDR1 is SGHRS, CDR2 YFSETQ. The CDR3 is 14 residues long. V shed 7 bases, J shed 6 bases, and the junction held 9 bases outside the gene matches. The CDR3 region has the DNA TGCGCCAGCGCCATGACAGGGCGGGATGAAAAACTGTTTTTT. It encodes CASAMTGRDEKLFF.

CDR3: CASTVGASYTGELFF. Here the CDR3 DNA reads TGTGCCAGCACCGTGGGGGCGTCATACACCGGGGAGCTGTTTTTT. The rearrangement uses TRBV11-2 and TRBJ2-2, with D tentatively TRBD1 (6 bases). V was pared by 7 bases and J by 3 bases, with 15 bases between. CDR3 length equals 15 residues. In germline, CDR1 is SGHAT, CDR2 FQNNGV.

The chain combines TRBV6-1 with TRBJ1-3; 7 bases fit TRBD1. Per germline, CDR1 MNHNS and CDR2 SASEGT. The CDR3 loop spans 21 amino acids. J was trimmed by 0 bases and V by 0 bases; bases with no gene match: 17. CDR3 region: CASSEASPGWAGGHSGNTIYF. For the CDR3, the DNA is TGTGCCAGCAGTGAAGCGTCCCCGGGATGGGCAGGGGGACACTCTGGAAACACCATATATTTT.

The gene calls are TRBV7-9 and TRBJ2-3; the match to TRBD2 covers 7 bases. From germline, CDR1 is SEHNR and CDR2 FQNEAQ (reference sequence). Trimming at V came to 1 base and at J to 2 bases, leaving 9 bases not matched to a gene. The CDR3 runs to 17 residues. The CDR3 sequence is CASSLGVASGFTDTQYF. For the CDR3, the DNA is TGTGCCAGCAGCTTAGGAGTAGCTAGCGGATTCACAGATACGCAGTATTTT.

The CDR3 DNA reads as TGCAGCGTCACACGGGGGACCAGCTCCTACGAGCAGTACTTC. Translated: CSVTRGTSSYEQYF. This sequence joins TRBV29-1 and TRBJ2-7, with D perhaps TRBD2 (6 bases). The CDR3 has 14 amino acids. Between the trimmed V and J ends, which lost 6 bases and 0 bases, there was a span of 15 bases. Germline values: CDR1 SQVTM, CDR2 ANQGSEA.

The V call is TRBV28, the J call TRBJ1-1; D uncertain. The germline V gene encodes CDR1 MDHEN and CDR2 SYDVKM. V was cut by 2 bases and J by 5 bases, with 6 bases left in between. CDR3 size: 12 residues. Written as DNA, the CDR3 is TGTGCCAGCAGTTTAACCCAGACTGAAGCTTTCTTT. It is translated as CASSLTQTEAFF.

The chain couples TRBV9 to TRBJ2-2; 9 bases map to TRBD2. CDR3 length: 15 residues. J lost 4 bases, V lost 4 bases, and 5 bases had no gene match. Looked up from germline, CDR1 is SGDLS and CDR2 is YYNGEE. The CDR3 DNA reads as TGTGCCAGCAGCCCGGCGGGGGGGGCCACCGGGGAGCTGTTTTTT. The encoded protein is CASSPAGGATGELFF.

The V and J genes are TRBV29-1 and TRBJ1-2; the match to TRBD1 covers 9 bases. V trimming: 3 bases; J trimming: 4 bases; junction bases outside the gene matches: 3. Germline V lookup: CDR1 SQVTM, CDR2 ANQGSEA. The CDR3 loop spans 13 amino acids. CDR3 in amino acids: CSVDQTGGYGYTF. The CDR3 DNA is TGCAGCGTTGACCAGACAGGGGGCTATGGCTACACCTTC.

The CDR3 loop is CASSLAIGGSSYNEQFF. CDR3 bases: TGCGCCAGCAGCTTGGCCATCGGGGGGAGCTCCTACAATGAGCAGTTCTTC. This rearrangement joins TRBV5-1 to TRBJ2-1, with 7 bases lining up with TRBD2. V dropped 0 bases and J dropped 0; count of bases not matched to a gene: 6. The CDR3 is 17 residues long. Germline CDR1 is SGHRS and CDR2 is YFSETQ.

V and J are TRBV5-1 and TRBJ2-3, with 9 positions matching TRBD2. Germline CDR1 is SGHRS and CDR2 is YFSETQ. The CDR3 contains 14 residues. J lost 4 bases, V lost 7 bases, and 7 bases had no gene match. For the CDR3, the DNA is TGCGCCAGCCGGACTAGCGAGGTGGCAGATACGCAGTATTTT. Translated: CASRTSEVADTQYF.

This sequence joins TRBV14 and TRBJ2-5; 12 bases align to TRBD2. Germline V gives CDR1 SGHDN, CDR2 FVKESK. The CDR3 loop spans 15 amino acids. J was trimmed by 7 bases and V by 1 base; bases with no gene match: 4. In DNA, the CDR3 is TGTGCCAGCAGCCAAGCGACTAGCGGGGGCTGGACCCAGTACTTC. Amino acids: CASSQATSGGWTQYF.

The CDR3: CASSPEYLSTDTQYF. The DNA for the CDR3 is TGTGCCAGCTCACCGGAGTATTTGTCCACAGATACGCAGTATTTT. The V call is TRBV18, the J call TRBJ2-3; unclear D gene. The V gene lost 3 bases and the J gene lost 2 bases, with 12 bases spanning the gap. This CDR3 spans 15 amino acids. Germline values: CDR1 KGHSH, CDR2 LQKENI.

The gene calls are TRBV5-1 and TRBJ1-3; tentatively, D is TRBD1 (6 bases). The length of the CDR3 is 14 residues. From germline, CDR1 is SGHRS and CDR2 YFSETQ. The ends were cut back, 4 bases at V and 3 bases at J, with 11 bases in the middle. As DNA, the CDR3 is TGCGCCAGCAGCCCGGGACAAGTTGGAAACACCATATATTTT. Protein sequence: CASSPGQVGNTIYF.

The chain employs TRBV5-6 and TRBJ1-3; no definite D call. In germline, CDR1 is SGHDT, CDR2 YYEEEE. The V gene lost 7 bases and the J gene lost 1 base, with 18 bases spanning the gap. The CDR3 runs to 16 residues. The CDR3 sequence: CASSGMSSFSGNTIYF. The CDR3 DNA reads as TGTGCCAGCTCCGGGATGTCCTCCTTTTCTGGAAACACCATATATTTT.

The J gene is TRBJ2-7, the V gene TRBV27, with TRBD2 matching 8 bases. Germline CDR1 is MNHEY and CDR2 is SMNVEV (reference sequence). The CDR3 extends over 14 amino acids. V was clipped by 5 bases and J by 7 bases; unmatched bases: 10. The CDR3 reads CASSATSAPREQYF. Written as DNA, the CDR3 is TGTGCCAGCAGTGCGACTAGCGCCCCTCGGGAGCAGTACTTC.

J is TRBJ1-2 and V is TRBV7-9, with 7 bases lining up with TRBD1. This CDR3 contains 15 residues. Per germline, CDR1 SEHNR and CDR2 FQNEAQ (reference sequence). Trimming cost V 5 bases and J 6 bases; bases outside gene matches: 12. CDR3 nucleotides: TGTGCCAGCAGCCGGACCGGGACAGCCGGAAATGGCTACACCTTC. This encodes CASSRTGTAGNGYTF.